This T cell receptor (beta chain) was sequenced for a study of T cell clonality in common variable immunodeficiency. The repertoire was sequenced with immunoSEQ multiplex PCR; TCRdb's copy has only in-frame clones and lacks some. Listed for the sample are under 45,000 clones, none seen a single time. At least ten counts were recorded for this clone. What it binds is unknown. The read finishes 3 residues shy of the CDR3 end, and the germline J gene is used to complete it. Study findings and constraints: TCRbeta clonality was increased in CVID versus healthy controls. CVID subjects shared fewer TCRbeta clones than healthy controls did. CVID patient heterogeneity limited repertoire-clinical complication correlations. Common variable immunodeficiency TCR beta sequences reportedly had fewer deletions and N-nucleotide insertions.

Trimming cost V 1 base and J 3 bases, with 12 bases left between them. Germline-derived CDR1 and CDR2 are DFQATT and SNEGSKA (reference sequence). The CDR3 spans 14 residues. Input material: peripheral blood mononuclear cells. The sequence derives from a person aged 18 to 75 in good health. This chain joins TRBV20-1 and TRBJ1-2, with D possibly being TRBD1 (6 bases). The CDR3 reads CSARVGRGDYGYTF. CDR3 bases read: TGCAGTGCTAGAGTGGGCAGGGGCGACTATGGC.